The rows below give T cell receptor beta chains drawn from one sample of a study of blood T cell repertoires in COVID-19. Sequenced by immunoSEQ multiplex PCR; TCRdb stores in-frame clones only, minus some. This sample yields 130,000 to 150,000 clones, of which around 75% are seen a single time; approximately 5% belongs to the top ten. Sample: peripheral blood. The source of these receptors is an older woman with COVID-19, enrolled during active disease. CDR3s leave out the opening cysteine and the closing phenylalanine or tryptophan. Each record gives: V gene, J gene, CDR3 protein.

v_call: TRBV5-6
j_call: TRBJ1-6
cdr3_aa: ASSLSGGTHYNSPLH

v_call: TRBV30
j_call: TRBJ1-2
cdr3_aa: AWSWGENYGYT

v_call: TRBV30
j_call: TRBJ1-1
cdr3_aa: AWTRTGWNTEAF

v_call: TRBV5-4
j_call: TRBJ1-1
cdr3_aa: ASSLASGLMNTEAF

v_call: TRBV6-6
j_call: TRBJ2-7
cdr3_aa: ASSQGLYEQY

v_call: TRBV6-6
j_call: TRBJ2-7
cdr3_aa: ASVLGFGPGYEQY

v_call: TRBV9
j_call: TRBJ1-4
cdr3_aa: ASSAIKLSTNEKLF

v_call: TRBV5-6
j_call: TRBJ1-5
cdr3_aa: ASSLGGLRGNSNQPQH

v_call: TRBV28
j_call: TRBJ1-5
cdr3_aa: ASSSIGQGRNQPQH

v_call: TRBV28
j_call: TRBJ1-2
cdr3_aa: ASSYGPGQANYGYT

v_call: TRBV5-1
j_call: TRBJ1-1
cdr3_aa: ASSLQDRGRATEAF

v_call: TRBV7-8
j_call: TRBJ1-5
cdr3_aa: ASSFHSPGSNQPQH

v_call: TRBV3-1/TRBV3-2
j_call: TRBJ2-2
cdr3_aa: ASSPGPTSGGRTGELF

v_call: TRBV5-1
j_call: TRBJ2-1
cdr3_aa: ASTAGQGLVEQF

v_call: TRBV2
j_call: TRBJ2-3
cdr3_aa: ASGREADTQY

v_call: TRBV21-1
j_call: TRBJ1-2
cdr3_aa: ASSSTGQGRGGYT

v_call: TRBV19
j_call: TRBJ1-5
cdr3_aa: ASSIDSPGGQPQH

v_call: TRBV10-3
j_call: TRBJ1-2
cdr3_aa: AISQGASYGYT

v_call: TRBV6-2/TRBV6-3
j_call: TRBJ2-7
cdr3_aa: ASIPQFRVGTYEQY

v_call: TRBV5-4
j_call: TRBJ1-2
cdr3_aa: ASSSLGTLGGYT

v_call: TRBV5-1
j_call: TRBJ2-1
cdr3_aa: ASRTAGSYNEQF

v_call: TRBV28
j_call: TRBJ2-7
cdr3_aa: ASSQQGRLPYEQY

v_call: TRBV7-2
j_call: TRBJ1-1
cdr3_aa: ASSPYPPDRGTEAF

v_call: TRBV19
j_call: TRBJ2-7
cdr3_aa: ASSIGVAGGPEQY

v_call: TRBV2
j_call: TRBJ1-1
cdr3_aa: ASRTGGMGTEAF

v_call: TRBV5-1
j_call: TRBJ1-3
cdr3_aa: ASSFRPEAGNTIY

v_call: TRBV10-3
j_call: TRBJ2-4
cdr3_aa: AISEEDSNIQY

v_call: TRBV6-5
j_call: TRBJ1-4
cdr3_aa: ASSYLDRGIEKLF

v_call: TRBV11-2
j_call: TRBJ1-1
cdr3_aa: ASSQGQGTEAF

v_call: TRBV11-3
j_call: TRBJ2-3
cdr3_aa: ASSHSRQGSTDTQY

v_call: TRBV9
j_call: TRBJ2-1
cdr3_aa: ASSELSSYNEQF

v_call: TRBV7-9
j_call: TRBJ1-3
cdr3_aa: ASSTRTSGNTIY

v_call: TRBV10-3
j_call: TRBJ1-2
cdr3_aa: AIGRQGDYGYT

v_call: TRBV6-6
j_call: TRBJ1-5
cdr3_aa: ASAVTGGSNQPQH

v_call: TRBV27
j_call: TRBJ1-6
cdr3_aa: ASSLSGGKVSPLH

v_call: TRBV18
j_call: TRBJ2-5
cdr3_aa: ASSPPMGLAFGTQY

v_call: TRBV29-1
j_call: TRBJ1-1
cdr3_aa: SALDERSTEAF

v_call: TRBV10-3
j_call: TRBJ2-6
cdr3_aa: AISTRGNSGANVLT

v_call: TRBV4-1
j_call: TRBJ1-5
cdr3_aa: ASSQVSTGSNQQPQH

v_call: TRBV4-2
j_call: TRBJ1-5
cdr3_aa: ASSQDDRRGLNQPQH

v_call: TRBV9
j_call: TRBJ1-2
cdr3_aa: ASSPRQGAIYGYT

v_call: TRBV19
j_call: TRBJ1-2
cdr3_aa: ASTRTGQANYGYT